This T cell receptor beta chain originates from a study of T cells in Graves' hyperthyroidism and ophthalmopathy. About the research overall: Before treatment of any kind, peripheral blood was taken at initial diagnosis.

The PBMCs had their origin in more than 9.5 ml of fresh peripheral blood. Overall study findings and caveats: A model of 13 V-J pairs discriminated ophthalmopathy from stable hyperthyroidism.

The investigators amplified TCR beta CDR3 regions from RNA transcripts. The TCR CDR3 was amplified in a first-round RT-PCR using the HTBI primer set. MiXCR, applied by TCRdb to the multiplex PCR reads, yields one record per CDR3 protein. The sample has 300,000 to 450,000 distinct CDR3 sequences; around 14% are singletons. This clonotype has a count of ten or more. Its antigen is still unknown. The CDR3 consists of 15 residues. V lost 1 base and J lost 8; bases outside the gene matches: 6. CDR1 is MDHEN and CDR2 is SYDVKM in the germline V gene. The sample taken for sequencing was blood. The rearrangement links TRBV28 to TRBJ1-4; 8 nucleotides match TRBD1. This TCR was recovered from a woman aged 25 to 39 with Graves' hyperthyroidism. In DNA form, the CDR3 reads TGTGCCAGCAGTTTATACGACAGGGGCCGCGAAAAACTGTTTTTT. Its protein product is CASSLYDRGREKLFF.